The 27 T cell receptor beta chains listed next were all sequenced from one sample in a study of monozygotic twins with cystic fibrosis. Measured with immunoSEQ multiplex PCR; TCRdb has only the in-frame clones, and not every one. The sample comprises about 24,000 clones, 91% of which are singletons, and under 0.3% rests with the top ten. Sequenced: blood. These receptors all stem from a girl under 10 years old with cystic fibrosis.

The rearrangement uses TRBV11-3 and TRBJ1-1; D is ambiguous. CDR3 length equals 15 residues. V gave up 5 bases and J gave up 2 bases, with 15 bases separating them. The germline V gene encodes CDR1 SGHNT and CDR2 YENEEA. The CDR3 DNA reads as TGTGCCAGCAGCACAGAATATGTGACCAACACTGAAGCTTTCTTT. This gives the protein CASSTEYVTNTEAFF.

The chain is built from TRBV5-6 and TRBJ2-1; TRBD1 agrees at 8 bases. J lost 0 bases, V lost 4 bases, and 3 bases had no gene match. CDR1 is SGHDT, CDR2 YYEEEE, per germline. The length of the CDR3 is 15 residues. CDR3 bases: TGTGCCAGCAGCCTTACAGGGGGCTCCTACAATGAGCAGTTCTTC. This translates into CASSLTGGSYNEQFF.

This clone is a singleton in its sample. This sequence joins TRBV19 and TRBJ2-5, with 12 bases aligning to TRBD2. Germline-derived CDR1 and CDR2 are LNHDA and SQIVND (reference sequence). V was clipped by 3 bases and J by 6 bases; unmatched bases: 5. The CDR3 spans 15 residues. The CDR3 bases are TGTGCCAGTAGTATCTCTAGCGGGGGGGAGAAGACCCAGTACTTC. Amino acids: CASSISSGGEKTQYF.

The CDR3 DNA reads as TGTGCCAGCAGTGAAGCCGGAGGGGACACTGAAGCTTTCTTT. This sequence encodes CASSEAGGDTEAFF. The chain recombines TRBV6-1 with TRBJ1-1, with D maybe TRBD1 (5 bases). CDR1 and CDR2 (germline): MNHNS, SASEGT. V shed 0 bases and J shed 3 bases, with 8 bases lying between them. The CDR3 runs to 14 residues.

The V gene is TRBV9, the J gene TRBJ1-2; D not resolved. The germline CDR1 and CDR2 sequences are SGDLS and YYNGEE. The CDR3 spans 16 residues. The germline V and J ends were trimmed by 4 bases and 4 bases, with 20 bases remaining between them. The CDR3 spells CASSLIDGREVYGYTF. The CDR3 DNA sequence: TGTGCCAGCAGCCTTATAGACGGGCGGGAAGTCTATGGCTACACCTTC. Supplemented by reference TRBV9 and TRBJ1-2, the full variable domain reads DSGVTQTPKHLITATGQRVTLRCSPRSGDLSVYWYQQSLDQGLQFLIQYYNGEERAKGNILERFSAQQFPDLHSELNLSSLELGDSALYFCASSLIDGREVYGYTFGSGTRLTVV.

This clone is a singleton in its sample. This chain joins TRBV15 and TRBJ2-7, with TRBD2 identical over 13 bases. The CDR3 has 16 amino acids. Germline CDR1 is LNHNV and CDR2 is YYDKDF (reference sequence). V lost 5 bases to trimming and J lost 2 bases; unmatched junction nucleotides: 6. CDR3 nucleotides: TGTGCCACCAGCCGCGTTGGGACTAGCGGGACCTACGAGCAGTACTTC. Its translation: CATSRVGTSGTYEQYF.

The V gene is TRBV5-6, the J gene TRBJ2-2; 8 positions agree with TRBD2. Germline V gives CDR1 SGHDT, CDR2 YYEEEE. V shed 0 bases, J shed 4 bases, and the junction held 2 bases outside the gene matches. This CDR3 region has 15 residues. The CDR3 loop reads CASSLAGGATGELFF. For the CDR3, the DNA is TGTGCCAGCAGCTTGGCCGGGGGGGCCACCGGGGAGCTGTTTTTT.

This chain links TRBV25-1 with TRBJ2-3; 7 nucleotides align to TRBD1. The germline CDR1 and CDR2 sequences are MGHDK and SYGVNS. Trimming cost V 6 bases and J 0 bases; bases outside gene matches: 6. The CDR3 runs to 15 residues. The CDR3 is CASRRQGYSTDTQYF. The CDR3 bases are TGTGCCAGCAGACGACAGGGCTACAGCACAGATACGCAGTATTTT.

The chain joins TRBV19 to TRBJ2-7; perhaps TRBD2 as D (5 bases). V dropped 2 bases and J dropped 4 bases, with 15 bases sitting between them. Germline loops: CDR1 LNHDA, CDR2 SQIVND (reference sequence). The CDR3 extends over 15 amino acids. The CDR3 spells CASSIMADFGYEQYF. In nucleotides, the CDR3 is TGTGCCAGTAGTATAATGGCGGACTTCGGGTACGAGCAGTACTTC.

The J gene is TRBJ1-6, the V gene TRBV9; D not certain. Between the trimmed V and J ends, which lost 0 bases and 7 bases, there was a span of 8 bases. The length of the CDR3 is 14 residues. Germline lookup yields CDR1 SGDLS and CDR2 YYNGEE. The CDR3 reads CASSVAGINSPLHF. CDR3 nucleotide sequence: TGTGCCAGCAGCGTAGCAGGAATCAATTCACCCCTCCACTTT.

V is TRBV10-2 and J is TRBJ1-5; D gene ambiguous. The germline V gene has CDR1 WSHSY and CDR2 SAAADI. Trimming pared 0 bases from V and 3 bases from J, leaving 6 bases between. The CDR3 spans 14 residues. The CDR3 region is CASSESRANQPQHF. DNA of the CDR3: TGCGCCAGCAGTGAGTCACGTGCCAATCAGCCCCAGCATTTT.

This clone was found a few times. The chain combines TRBV27 with TRBJ1-6; D remains unclear. The germline V and J ends were trimmed by 3 bases and 9 bases, with 9 bases remaining between them. Germline CDR1 MNHEY, CDR2 SMNVEV (reference sequence). This CDR3 is built from 13 residues. This CDR3 reads CASSFRGSSPLHF. The DNA of the CDR3 is TGTGCCAGCAGTTTTCGAGGAAGTTCACCCCTCCACTTT.

The V call is TRBV2, the J call TRBJ1-2; D not resolved. The CDR3 runs to 15 residues. Germline values: CDR1 SNHLY, CDR2 FYNNEI. With 4 bases removed from V and 6 bases from J, the gap between germline ends came to 18 bases. CDR3: CASSGSSPRAHGYTF. The CDR3 DNA follows: TGTGCCAGCAGTGGGAGCAGCCCGAGGGCTCATGGCTACACCTTC.

This clone was seen only once. The genes are TRBV19 and TRBJ1-1, with D unresolved. Trimming left V 6 bases short and J 7 bases short, with 15 bases between. Germline assignment: CDR1 LNHDA and CDR2 SQIVND (reference sequence). The CDR3 runs 13 residues. CDR3 nucleotides: TGTGCCAGTAGGGACTCAGTGGACTTTGAAGCTTTCTTT. Translation: CASRDSVDFEAFF.

The chain uses TRBV2 and TRBJ2-2; D may be TRBD2 (6 bases). The CDR3 is made up of 14 amino acids. Trimming took 7 bases from V and 7 from J, leaving 16 bases between them. Germline-derived CDR1 and CDR2 are SNHLY and FYNNEI. CDR3 sequence (DNA): TGTGCCAGCACCGGAGGAGGGTTGGGCGGGGAGCTGTTTTTT. This gives the protein CASTGGGLGGELFF.

This clone was detected once. The chain links TRBV2 to TRBJ1-5; no reliable D call. V gave up 4 bases and J gave up 6 bases, with 13 bases separating them. Per the germline V gene, CDR1 is SNHLY and CDR2 is FYNNEI. The CDR3 length is 14 residues. CDR3: CASSGTGLGQPQHF. As DNA, the CDR3 is TGTGCCAGCAGTGGGACGGGATTGGGTCAGCCCCAGCATTTT.

The V call is TRBV5-1, the J call TRBJ2-1, with 8 bases lining up with TRBD1. CDR1 is SGHRS and CDR2 is YFSETQ in the germline V gene. This CDR3 is 15 amino acids long. Unmatched junction bases numbered 7, after V lost 0 bases and J lost 8 bases. The CDR3 sequence: CASSLGRGRGDEQFF. CDR3 in DNA: TGCGCCAGCAGCTTGGGCAGGGGGCGCGGGGATGAGCAGTTCTTC. Drawing the rest from reference TRBV5-1 and TRBJ2-1, the complete variable domain is KAGVTQTPRYLIKTRGQQVTLSCSPISGHRSVSWYQQTPGQGLQFLFEYFSETQRNKGNFPGRFSGRQFSNSRSEMNVSTLELGDSALYLCASSLGRGRGDEQFFGPGTRLTVL.

V and J are TRBV2 and TRBJ1-1; D is perhaps TRBD1 (6 bases). V was clipped by 9 bases and J by 6 bases, with 8 bases between them. The germline V gene has CDR1 SNHLY and CDR2 FYNNEI. The CDR3 spans 10 residues. In DNA, the CDR3 is TGTGCCAGGGGGGGCCCTGAAGCTTTCTTT. The encoded protein is CARGGPEAFF. The full variable domain, its missing parts supplied by reference TRBV2 and TRBJ1-1, is EPEVTQTPSHQVTQMGQEVILRCVPISNHLYFYWYRQILGQKVEFLVSFYNNEISEKSEIFDDQFSVERPDGSNFTLKIRSTKLEDSAMYFCARGGPEAFFGQGTRLTVV.

The chain employs TRBV6-5 and TRBJ1-2; 10 bases line up with TRBD1. The trim removed 0 bases at V and 5 bases at J, leaving 3 bases unmatched. The CDR3 totals 15 residues. Germline CDR1 and CDR2: MNHEY and SVGAGI. DNA of the CDR3: TGTGCCAGCAGTTACTCGGGACAGGGGATTTATGGCTACACCTTC. Protein sequence: CASSYSGQGIYGYTF.

A word on this clone: The junction departs from germline at one end; a sequencing error may be responsible. The V call is TRBV7-2, the J call TRBJ2-5; D not resolved. CDR3 length: 14 amino acids. Germline V gene sequence: CDR1 SGHTA, CDR2 FQGNSA. The CDR3 DNA reads TGTGCCAGCAGCTTTAGCCCACCCCAAGGGACCCAGTACTTC. Its translation is CASSFSPPQGTQYF.

The CDR3 region has the DNA TGTGCCAGCAGTTACGGGGACAGCTCACAAGAGACCCAGTACTTC. Translated: CASSYGDSSQETQYF. This chain links TRBV6-6 with TRBJ2-5; 7 bases map to TRBD1. With 2 bases clipped from V and 2 bases from J, the junction kept 5 bases outside the gene matches. Per the germline V gene, CDR1 is MNHNY and CDR2 is SVGAGI (reference sequence). The CDR3 contains 15 residues.

The chain joins TRBV6-6 to TRBJ2-3; 12 nucleotides line up with TRBD2. This CDR3 comprises 16 residues. The J segment lost 3 bases and the V segment lost 5 bases, leaving 6 bases of the junction unmatched. The germline V gene encodes CDR1 MNHNY and CDR2 SVGAGI (reference sequence). The chain's CDR3 is CASSPRTSGVTDTQYF. The CDR3 region has the DNA TGTGCCAGCAGTCCACGGACTAGCGGGGTAACAGATACGCAGTATTTT.

The J gene is TRBJ1-6, the V gene TRBV5-1, with 7 bases fitting TRBD1. CDR3 size: 14 residues. Per the germline V gene, CDR1 is SGHRS and CDR2 is YFSETQ. V trimming: 0 bases; J trimming: 9 bases; junction bases outside the gene matches: 3. The DNA of the CDR3 is TGCGCCAGCAGCTTGGTCGGGGACAGTTCACCCCTCCACTTT. This gives the protein CASSLVGDSSPLHF.

The chain couples TRBV7-2 to TRBJ2-1; D possibly corresponds to TRBD2 (5 bases). V gave up 8 bases and J gave up 0 bases, with 14 bases separating them. There are 15 residues in the CDR3. The germline V gene encodes CDR1 SGHTA and CDR2 FQGNSA. CDR3 in amino acids: CASSLTIGSYNEQFF. CDR3 coding DNA: TGTGCCAGCTCCTTGACTATCGGCTCCTACAATGAGCAGTTCTTC.

The V gene is TRBV5-1, the J gene TRBJ2-2, with TRBD2 as a possible D gene (5 bases). The ends were cut back, 0 bases at V and 6 bases at J, with 18 bases in the middle. Germline CDR1 SGHRS, CDR2 YFSETQ. The CDR3 has 17 residues. CDR3 in DNA: TGCGCCAGCAGCTTGGCCGGGGTGAAAAAAGAGTCCGGGGAGCTGTTTTTT. Its translation: CASSLAGVKKESGELFF.

The chain combines TRBV7-9 with TRBJ1-2, with D perhaps matching TRBD1 (5 bases). V lost 1 base and J 6 bases, leaving 9 bases between the germline ends. CDR1 and CDR2 (germline): SEHNR, FQNEAQ (reference sequence). The CDR3 has 13 residues. Here the CDR3 DNA reads TGTGCCAGCAGCTTAGGACAGACAAATGGCTACACCTTC. Translated, it gives CASSLGQTNGYTF.

The chain joins TRBV2 to TRBJ2-5; 7 nucleotides align to TRBD2. The CDR3 is made up of 13 amino acids. Germline assignment: CDR1 SNHLY and CDR2 FYNNEI. V shed 7 bases and J 7 bases; nucleotides not matched to a gene: 9. CDR3: CASIREGTRTQYF. The CDR3 DNA sequence: TGTGCCAGCATTAGGGAGGGAACCCGGACCCAGTACTTC.